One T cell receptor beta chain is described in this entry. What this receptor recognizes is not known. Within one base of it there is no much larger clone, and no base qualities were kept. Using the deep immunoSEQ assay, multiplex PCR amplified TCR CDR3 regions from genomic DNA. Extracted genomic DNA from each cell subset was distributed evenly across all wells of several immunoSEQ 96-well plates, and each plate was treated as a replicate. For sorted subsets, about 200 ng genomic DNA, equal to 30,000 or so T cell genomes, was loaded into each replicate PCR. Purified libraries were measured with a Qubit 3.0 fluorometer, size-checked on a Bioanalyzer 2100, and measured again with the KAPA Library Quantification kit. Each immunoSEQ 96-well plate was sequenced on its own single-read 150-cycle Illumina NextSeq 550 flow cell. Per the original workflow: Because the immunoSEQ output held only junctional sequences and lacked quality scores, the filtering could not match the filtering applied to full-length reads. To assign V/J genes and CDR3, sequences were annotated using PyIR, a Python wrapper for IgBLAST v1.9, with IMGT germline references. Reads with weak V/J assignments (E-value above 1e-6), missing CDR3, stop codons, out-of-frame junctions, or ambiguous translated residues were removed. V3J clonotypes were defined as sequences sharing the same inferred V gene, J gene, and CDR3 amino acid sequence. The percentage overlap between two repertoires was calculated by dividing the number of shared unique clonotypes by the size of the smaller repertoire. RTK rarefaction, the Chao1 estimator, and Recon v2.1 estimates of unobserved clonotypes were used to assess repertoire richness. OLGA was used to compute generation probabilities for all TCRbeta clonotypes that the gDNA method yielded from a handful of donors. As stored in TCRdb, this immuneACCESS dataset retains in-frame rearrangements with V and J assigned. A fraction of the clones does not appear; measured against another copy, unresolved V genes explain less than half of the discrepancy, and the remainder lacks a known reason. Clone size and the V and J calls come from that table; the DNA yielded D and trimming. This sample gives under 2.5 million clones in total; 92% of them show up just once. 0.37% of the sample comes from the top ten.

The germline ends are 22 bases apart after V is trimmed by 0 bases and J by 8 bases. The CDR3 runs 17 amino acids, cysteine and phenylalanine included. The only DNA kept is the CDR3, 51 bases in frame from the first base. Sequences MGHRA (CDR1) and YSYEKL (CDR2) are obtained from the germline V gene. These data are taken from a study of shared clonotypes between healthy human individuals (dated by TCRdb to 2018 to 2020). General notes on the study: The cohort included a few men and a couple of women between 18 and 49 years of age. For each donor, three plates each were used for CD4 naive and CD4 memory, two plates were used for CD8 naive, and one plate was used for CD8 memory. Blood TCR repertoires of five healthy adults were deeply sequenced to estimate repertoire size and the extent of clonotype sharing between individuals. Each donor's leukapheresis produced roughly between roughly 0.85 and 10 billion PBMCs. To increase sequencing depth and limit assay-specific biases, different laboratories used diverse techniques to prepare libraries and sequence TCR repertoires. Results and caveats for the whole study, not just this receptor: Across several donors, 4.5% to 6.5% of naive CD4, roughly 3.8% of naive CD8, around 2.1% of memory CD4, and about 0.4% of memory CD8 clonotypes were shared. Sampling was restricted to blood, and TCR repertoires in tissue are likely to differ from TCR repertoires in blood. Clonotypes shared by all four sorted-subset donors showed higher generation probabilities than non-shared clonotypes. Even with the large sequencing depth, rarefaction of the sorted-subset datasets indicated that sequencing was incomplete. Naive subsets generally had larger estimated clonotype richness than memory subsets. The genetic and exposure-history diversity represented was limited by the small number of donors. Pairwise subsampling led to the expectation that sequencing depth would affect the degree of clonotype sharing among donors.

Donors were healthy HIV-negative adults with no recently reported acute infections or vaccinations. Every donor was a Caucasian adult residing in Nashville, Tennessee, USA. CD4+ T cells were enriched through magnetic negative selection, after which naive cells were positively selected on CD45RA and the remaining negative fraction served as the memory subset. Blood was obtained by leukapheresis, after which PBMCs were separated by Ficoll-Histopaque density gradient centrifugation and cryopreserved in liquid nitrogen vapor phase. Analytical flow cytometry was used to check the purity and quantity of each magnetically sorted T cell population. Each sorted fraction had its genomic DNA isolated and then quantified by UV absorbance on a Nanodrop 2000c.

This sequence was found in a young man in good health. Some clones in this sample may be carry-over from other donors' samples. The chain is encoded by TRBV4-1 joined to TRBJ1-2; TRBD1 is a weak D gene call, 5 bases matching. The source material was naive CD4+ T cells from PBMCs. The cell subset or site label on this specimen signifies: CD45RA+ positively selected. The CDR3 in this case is CASSQDERTIEGRGYTF. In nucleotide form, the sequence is TGCGCCAGCAGCCAAGATGAAAGGACAATTGAGGGACGGGGCTACACCTTC.